The clone carrying this T cell receptor (beta chain) showed up many times. Its target is not known. The sample originates from a study of T-cell reconstitution after alpha-beta-depleted transplantation in children. Unique molecular identifiers featured in how the TCRbeta library was prepared. TCRdb processed the PCR reads anew with MiXCR; each CDR3 protein has one entry. The sample yields around 700,000 distinct CDR3 sequences, around 13% seen once. The study, taken as a whole, reports: Roughly two months post-transplant, alpha-beta T cells reportedly originated from several hundred graft clones that had expanded.

V gave up 5 bases and J gave up 8 bases, with 19 bases separating them. Germline V lookup: CDR1 SGHTA, CDR2 FQGNSA. The CDR3 has 15 amino acids. The source is a girl between 2 and 10 years old with congenital amegakaryocytic thrombocytopenia, due to receive a stem cell transplant. V gene TRBV7-2 combines with J gene TRBJ2-1; D might be TRBD1 or TRBD2, each matching 6 bases. Here the sequenced sample was PBMCs, taken before TCRalphabeta/CD19-depleted stem cell transplant. The CDR3 DNA sequence: TGTGCCAGCAGCCCGCGGGACTTGGGGGCATATGAGCAGTTCTTC. It codes for CASSPRDLGAYEQFF.